The 21 T cell receptor beta chains reported below all come from one sample, sequenced in a study of OX40 agonist ivuxolimab in advanced cancers. Sequenced by immunoSEQ multiplex PCR; TCRdb stores in-frame clones only, minus some. Of tens of thousands of clones in the sample, roughly 85% were seen once. Sequences were derived from CD4+ or CD8+ T cells sorted from blood, sampled in a trial of the OX40 agonist ivuxolimab. The receptors shown here come from an adult with an advanced solid tumor such as melanoma, head and neck, liver or kidney cancer.

The chain couples TRBV7-9 to TRBJ1-1, with TRBD1 identical over 8 bases. Looked up from germline, CDR1 is SEHNR and CDR2 is FQNEAQ (reference sequence). The CDR3 is 13 residues long. V shed 5 bases and J 6 bases; nucleotides not matched to a gene: 5. The CDR3 loop is CASSAIQGAEAFF. The CDR3 bases are TGTGCCAGCAGCGCAATACAGGGGGCTGAAGCTTTCTTT.

This sequence joins TRBV5-1 and TRBJ1-1; the D gene is possibly TRBD1 (5 bases). Germline-derived CDR1 and CDR2 are SGHRS and YFSETQ. V was trimmed by 4 bases and J by 4 bases, leaving 17 bases between them. The CDR3 totals 15 residues. DNA for the CDR3: TGCGCCAGCAGCCAGCCCGAAGAGGGGATCACTGAAGCTTTCTTT. Its translation is CASSQPEEGITEAFF. The whole variable domain, remainder taken from reference TRBV5-1 and TRBJ1-1, is KAGVTQTPRYLIKTRGQQVTLSCSPISGHRSVSWYQQTPGQGLQFLFEYFSETQRNKGNFPGRFSGRQFSNSRSEMNVSTLELGDSALYLCASSQPEEGITEAFFGQGTRLTVV.

J is TRBJ2-4 and V is TRBV9; 9 bases are a match to TRBD1. Germline V gene sequence: CDR1 SGDLS, CDR2 YYNGEE. V dropped 3 bases and J dropped 4; count of bases not matched to a gene: 5. The CDR3 is 15 amino acids. CDR3 protein: CASSARTGAKNIQYF. Here the CDR3 DNA reads TGTGCCAGCAGCGCCCGGACAGGGGCTAAAAACATTCAGTACTTC.

In its sample, this clone was seen once. V and J are TRBV5-1 and TRBJ1-1; D is uncertain. The CDR3 is 13 amino acids. Trimming took off 4 bases at V and 1 base at J, with 8 bases between the two ends. Per germline, CDR1 SGHRS and CDR2 YFSETQ. This CDR3 is CASSLFGNTEAFF. CDR3 DNA sequence: TGCGCCAGCAGCCTCTTCGGGAACACTGAAGCTTTCTTT.

The rearrangement joins TRBV6-4 to TRBJ1-2; D remains ambiguous. There are 15 residues in the CDR3. Trimming took off 5 bases at V and 2 bases at J, with 15 bases between the two ends. Per germline, CDR1 MRHNA and CDR2 SNTAGT. CDR3 sequence: CASSPTPGGNYGYTF. CDR3 nucleotide sequence: TGTGCCAGCAGTCCAACACCCGGCGGGAACTATGGCTACACCTTC.

J is TRBJ2-1 and V is TRBV11-3; TRBD1 or TRBD2 may be the D gene (7 bases each). Germline V gives CDR1 SGHNT, CDR2 YENEEA. The V end was cut by 1 base, the J end by 6 bases, with 13 bases between. The CDR3 sequence is 15 residues long. CDR3 loop: CASSLVRGGPNEQFF. CDR3 coding DNA: TGTGCCAGCAGCTTAGTCAGGGGGGGTCCCAATGAGCAGTTCTTC.

The rearrangement joins TRBV12-5 to TRBJ1-1; D uncertain. CDR1 LGHNT and CDR2 FRNRAP come from the germline V gene. V was shortened by 10 bases and J by 3 bases, with 9 bases between the two germline ends. The CDR3 runs 11 residues. CDR3 coding DNA: TGTGCTACCGTGGGGTACACTGAAGCTTTCTTT. Its translation is CATVGYTEAFF.

This clone was counted a single time. The J gene is TRBJ1-4, the V gene TRBV12-5, with D tentatively TRBD1 (5 bases). Trimming removed 5 bases from V and 4 bases from J, with 14 bases in between. The CDR3 spans 15 residues. Germline V gene lookup returns CDR1 LGHNT and CDR2 FRNRAP. The CDR3 loop reads CASGRGDGLNEKLFF. The CDR3 region has the DNA TGTGCTAGTGGTCGCGGGGACGGCCTTAATGAAAAACTGTTTTTT.

This clone was seen a handful of times. The chain is built from TRBV18 and TRBJ2-7; tentative D call: TRBD1 (8 bases). V gave up 6 bases and J gave up 4 bases, with 16 bases separating them. Germline V gene sequence: CDR1 KGHSH, CDR2 LQKENI. The CDR3 runs to 14 residues. The CDR3 sequence is CASSQDREGYEQYF. CDR3 DNA sequence: TGTGCCAGCTCCCAGGACAGGGAGGGGTACGAGCAGTACTTC.

The rearrangement joins TRBV18 to TRBJ2-5; TRBD2 matches at 12 bases. Losses at the gene ends were 3 bases for V and 4 bases for J; bases not matched to a gene: 0. This CDR3 region has 14 residues. Germline loops: CDR1 KGHSH, CDR2 LQKENI. CDR3 amino acids: CASSPTSGGETQYF. The CDR3 DNA reads TGTGCCAGCTCACCGACTAGCGGGGGAGAGACCCAGTACTTC.

This clone appeared a single time. The rearrangement links TRBV19 to TRBJ2-3; possibly TRBD2 for D (7 bases). The V and J ends lost 7 bases and 1 base respectively, with 18 bases between them. The CDR3 sequence is 16 residues long. Germline CDR1 and CDR2: LNHDA and SQIVND (reference sequence). CDR3 protein: CASKAWGGSGTDTQYF. CDR3 nucleotide sequence: TGTGCCAGTAAGGCTTGGGGGGGCTCGGGCACAGATACGCAGTATTTT.

This clone was counted once. The chain uses TRBV27 and TRBJ1-2, with D possibly TRBD1 on 6 matching bases. The CDR3 consists of 16 residues. V gave up 3 bases and J gave up 4 bases, with 18 bases separating them. Germline V CDR1 and CDR2: MNHEY, SMNVEV (reference sequence). As DNA, the CDR3 is TGTGCCAGCAGTTTTGCGGGGACACCAAGCGGCTATGGCTACACCTTC. It translates to CASSFAGTPSGYGYTF.

The chain couples TRBV18 to TRBJ2-5; TRBD2 matches 11 bases. Trimming took 2 bases from V and 4 from J; bases not matched to a gene: 3. The CDR3 is made up of 15 amino acids. Germline V lookup: CDR1 KGHSH, CDR2 LQKENI. The CDR3 coding sequence is TGTGCCAGCTCACCATGGCTAGCGGGGGGAGAGACCCAGTACTTC. Its protein is CASSPWLAGGETQYF.

The chain carries TRBV1 and TRBJ2-3; the table's D call, TRBD1, was not checked against the DNA. TRBV1 is an annotated pseudogene. This CDR3 spans 17 amino acids. CDR3 DNA: TGCACCAGCAGCCAAGATCGAGGACAGGGTGTCACAGATACGCAGTATTTT. As protein: CTSSQDRGQGVTDTQYF.

The rearrangement uses TRBV5-4 and TRBJ2-3; D is undetermined. CDR3 length: 12 amino acids. The germline gives CDR1 SGHNT, CDR2 YYREEE (reference sequence). Trimming cost V 1 base and J 4 bases, with 4 bases left between them. In nucleotides, the CDR3 is TGTGCCAGCAGCTTGTACGCAGATACGCAGTATTTT. Translation gives CASSLYADTQYF.

The chain's CDR3 is CASSEGTGVPDTQYF. The CDR3 coding sequence is TGCGCCAGCAGTGAAGGGACAGGAGTCCCAGATACGCAGTATTTT. The J gene is TRBJ2-3, the V gene TRBV10-1; 8 bases align to TRBD1. V was clipped by 3 bases and J by 4 bases; unmatched bases: 6. Per the germline V gene, CDR1 is WNHNN and CDR2 is SYGVQD (reference sequence). This CDR3 is 15 amino acids long.

The V and J genes are TRBV2 and TRBJ2-1; 9 bases are a match to TRBD1. The germline CDR1 and CDR2 sequences are SNHLY and FYNNEI. The CDR3 length is 15 residues. J was trimmed by 4 bases and V by 6 bases; bases with no gene match: 7. This CDR3 reads CASSARDRAYNEQFF. DNA of the CDR3: TGTGCCAGCAGCGCCCGGGACAGGGCTTACAATGAGCAGTTCTTC.

This clone was observed a handful of times. This chain connects TRBV10-3 to TRBJ1-1; D call uncertain. V lost 10 bases and J 0 bases, leaving 12 bases between the germline ends. The germline CDR1 and CDR2 sequences are ENHRY and SYGVKD. The CDR3 runs 13 residues. The CDR3 here is CATSGRLNTEAFF. The DNA for the CDR3 is TGTGCCACGTCGGGTCGCTTGAACACTGAAGCTTTCTTT.

V and J are TRBV30 and TRBJ1-2; D perhaps matches TRBD1 (5 bases). Germline values: CDR1 GTSNPN, CDR2 SVGIG (reference sequence). Between the trimmed V and J ends, which lost 2 bases and 8 bases, there was a span of 18 bases. The CDR3 contains 14 residues. The CDR3 nucleotides are TGTGCCTGGAGTCCCCGTGGGGGAACAGGAGGCTACACCTTC. It specifies CAWSPRGGTGGYTF. The variable domain in full, completed from reference TRBV30 and TRBJ1-2, reads SQTIHQWPATLVQPVGSPLSLECTVEGTSNPNLYWYRQAAGRGLQLLFYSVGIGQISSEVPQNLSASRPQDRQFILSSKKLLLSDSGFYLCAWSPRGGTGGYTFGSGTRLTVV.

The chain couples TRBV7-2 to TRBJ1-3, with no clear D. V shed 3 bases and J shed 3 bases, with 9 bases lying between them. From germline, CDR1 is SGHTA and CDR2 FQGNSA. The CDR3 is 14 residues long. CDR3 nucleotides: TGTGCCAGCAGCTTCTCCAGTCTTGGAAACACCATATATTTT. Encoded protein: CASSFSSLGNTIYF.

The chain carries TRBV7-8 and TRBJ2-7; 10 positions match TRBD1. J was trimmed by 4 bases and V by 7 bases; bases with no gene match: 7. CDR3 length equals 14 residues. Germline CDR1 is SGHVS and CDR2 is FQNEAQ. The CDR3 loop reads CASTRTGGGYEQYF. The CDR3 DNA follows: TGTGCCAGCACCCGGACAGGGGGAGGGTACGAGCAGTACTTC.